A single sample is the source of the 15 T cell receptor beta chains below, sequenced in a study of CD8+CD57+ T cells in acquired aplastic anemia. Before being chosen for sequencing, patients had shown CD8+CD57+ cell expansion by flow cytometry. For CDR3 and TCR beta VDJ profiling, genomic DNA was the template used. Each CDR3 protein gets one entry after TCRdb re-called the reads with MiXCR. The sample consists of some 200,000 distinct CDR3 sequences, more than 45% of them appearing once. Source material: sorted CD4+, CD8+, or CD8+CD57+ T cells (not recorded which) from PBMCs. The receptors were gathered from a human donor with aplastic anemia.

The rearrangement uses TRBV6-4 and TRBJ2-3, with D unresolved. V gave up 2 bases and J gave up 0 bases, with 6 bases separating them. The CDR3 contains 14 residues. The germline V gene has CDR1 MRHNA and CDR2 SNTAGT. The CDR3 bases are TGTGCCAGCAGTGACGGTCTCAGCACAGATACGCAGTATTTT. Amino acid sequence: CASSDGLSTDTQYF.

The chain links TRBV20-1 to TRBJ2-7; D not certain. V was pared by 5 bases and J by 2 bases, with 10 bases between. The germline V gene has CDR1 DFQATT and CDR2 SNEGSKA (reference sequence). CDR3 length: 12 residues. The chain's CDR3 is CSAFNSPYEQYF. The CDR3 DNA reads as TGCAGTGCTTTCAACTCACCCTACGAGCAGTACTTC.

In this sample, this clonotype turned up many times. The chain employs TRBV24-1 and TRBJ1-2; 10 positions agree with TRBD1. The CDR3 is 15 residues long. From germline, CDR1 is KGHDR and CDR2 SFDVKD. With 4 bases clipped from V and 4 bases from J, the junction kept 5 bases outside the gene matches. CDR3 protein: CATSDDRTGGYGYTF. CDR3 coding DNA: TGTGCCACCAGTGACGATCGGACAGGGGGCTATGGCTACACCTTC.

The chain uses TRBV7-6 and TRBJ1-1, with D unresolved. V was clipped by 6 bases and J by 3 bases, with 11 bases between them. Per the germline V gene, CDR1 is SGHVS and CDR2 is FNYEAQ. The CDR3 contains 13 residues. In nucleotides, the CDR3 is TGTGCCAGCAGAGTCCCAGTGGACACTGAAGCTTTCTTT. This encodes CASRVPVDTEAFF.

This clonotype came up a few times. The rearrangement joins TRBV10-3 to TRBJ1-6, with TRBD1 matching 7 bases. There are 14 residues in the CDR3. Trimming took 7 bases from V and 6 from J; bases not matched to a gene: 6. Germline V gene data show CDR1 as ENHRY and CDR2 as SYGVKD. CDR3 sequence (DNA): TGTGCCATCACCTCAGACAGGGTTAATTCACCCCTCCACTTT. Translating gives CAITSDRVNSPLHF.

This clonotype was observed a single time. DNA of the CDR3: TGTGCCAGCAGCTCCGCCGGGACAGAGCATGAGCAGTTCTTC. Its translation: CASSSAGTEHEQFF. The chain recombines TRBV7-4 with TRBJ2-1; TRBD1 agrees at 7 bases. This CDR3 is 14 amino acids long. V was clipped by 4 bases and J by 8 bases; unmatched bases: 8. Per the germline V gene, CDR1 is SGHVT and CDR2 is SQSDAQ.

This clonotype was seen many times. This chain links TRBV6-1 with TRBJ2-7; TRBD2 matches at 9 bases. This CDR3 has 15 residues. With V trimmed by 4 bases and J by 2 bases, 6 bases remained unmatched. Germline assignment: CDR1 MNHNS and CDR2 SASEGT. The CDR3 protein is CASSAVLAGAYEQYF. The CDR3 coding sequence is TGTGCCAGCAGTGCGGTTTTAGCGGGAGCCTACGAGCAGTACTTC.

This clonotype came up many times. The genes are TRBV5-4 and TRBJ1-1, with D uncertain. V lost 0 bases to trimming and J lost 2 bases, with 14 bases between them. CDR3 size: 16 residues. Germline V lookup: CDR1 SGHNT, CDR2 YYREEE (reference sequence). CDR3 sequence (DNA): TGTGCCAGCAGCTTGGGGGGAAGGTATGGAAACACTGAAGCTTTCTTT. Its protein is CASSLGGRYGNTEAFF.

This clonotype appeared many times. This chain connects TRBV19 to TRBJ2-3; no clear D. The CDR3 has 15 amino acids. CDR1 LNHDA and CDR2 SQIVND come from the germline V gene (reference sequence). The V end was cut by 4 bases, the J end by 0 bases, with 11 bases between. The CDR3 sequence is CASSKTTTSTDTQYF. CDR3 DNA: TGTGCCAGTAGTAAGACAACCACTAGCACAGATACGCAGTATTTT.

This clonotype was detected ten times or more. The chain recombines TRBV12-3 or TRBV12-4 with TRBJ1-3; 9 nucleotides align to TRBD1. V shed 6 bases and J 4 bases; nucleotides not matched to a gene: 4. The CDR3 runs 14 residues. As DNA, the CDR3 is TGTGCCAGCAGGGACAGGGGTTCCGGAAACACCATATATTTT. Translation gives CASRDRGSGNTIYF.

Ten or more counts support this clonotype. The CDR3 sequence: CASRTTDRFLTDTQYF. CDR3 nucleotides: TGTGCCAGCAGGACAACGGACAGATTCCTCACAGATACGCAGTATTTT. The chain links TRBV7-2 to TRBJ2-3; D possibly corresponds to TRBD1 (6 bases). The V gene's germline CDR1 is SGHTA and CDR2 FQGNSA. With 6 bases removed from V and 2 bases from J, the gap between germline ends came to 18 bases. The CDR3 covers 16 residues.

V is TRBV20-1 and J is TRBJ2-3; D remains ambiguous. Per the germline V gene, CDR1 is DFQATT and CDR2 is SNEGSKA (reference sequence). V was shortened by 3 bases and J by 1 base, with 11 bases between the two germline ends. CDR3 length: 14 residues. The CDR3 region has the DNA TGCAGTGCTAGCCCGGCGATAGGCACAGATACGCAGTATTTT. It encodes CSASPAIGTDTQYF.

Only one count was recorded for this clonotype. V and J are TRBV12-3 or TRBV12-4 and TRBJ2-3; 10 bases map to TRBD1. This CDR3 is 15 amino acids long. The trim removed 4 bases at V and 3 bases at J, leaving 4 bases unmatched. CDR3 amino acids: CASSYGQGVTDTQYF. The CDR3 DNA sequence: TGTGCCAGCAGTTACGGACAGGGGGTTACAGATACGCAGTATTTT.

J is TRBJ2-7 and V is TRBV20-1; TRBD2 matches 10 bases. Losses at the gene ends were 5 bases for V and 6 bases for J; bases not matched to a gene: 7. Per germline, CDR1 DFQATT and CDR2 SNEGSKA (reference sequence). The CDR3 runs 13 residues. The CDR3 protein is CSAPRASGSEQYF. In nucleotides, the CDR3 is TGCAGTGCTCCCCGGGCTAGCGGGAGCGAGCAGTACTTC.

This clonotype was recorded at least ten times. This chain joins TRBV25-1 and TRBJ2-2; D unclear. The CDR3 loop spans 17 amino acids. Germline CDR1 reads MGHDK; CDR2 reads SYGVNS. Trimming left V 1 base short and J 6 bases short, with 18 bases between. The CDR3 loop reads CASSEFRSALKSGELFF. CDR3 in DNA: TGTGCCAGCAGTGAATTCCGCTCGGCCTTGAAGTCCGGGGAGCTGTTTTTT. Complete variable domain (other parts from reference TRBV25-1 and TRBJ2-2): EADIYQTPRYLVIGTGKKITLECSQTMGHDKMYWYQQDPGMELHLIHYSYGVNSTEKGDLSSESTVSRIRTEHFPLTLESARPSHTSQYLCASSEFRSALKSGELFFGEGSRLTVL.